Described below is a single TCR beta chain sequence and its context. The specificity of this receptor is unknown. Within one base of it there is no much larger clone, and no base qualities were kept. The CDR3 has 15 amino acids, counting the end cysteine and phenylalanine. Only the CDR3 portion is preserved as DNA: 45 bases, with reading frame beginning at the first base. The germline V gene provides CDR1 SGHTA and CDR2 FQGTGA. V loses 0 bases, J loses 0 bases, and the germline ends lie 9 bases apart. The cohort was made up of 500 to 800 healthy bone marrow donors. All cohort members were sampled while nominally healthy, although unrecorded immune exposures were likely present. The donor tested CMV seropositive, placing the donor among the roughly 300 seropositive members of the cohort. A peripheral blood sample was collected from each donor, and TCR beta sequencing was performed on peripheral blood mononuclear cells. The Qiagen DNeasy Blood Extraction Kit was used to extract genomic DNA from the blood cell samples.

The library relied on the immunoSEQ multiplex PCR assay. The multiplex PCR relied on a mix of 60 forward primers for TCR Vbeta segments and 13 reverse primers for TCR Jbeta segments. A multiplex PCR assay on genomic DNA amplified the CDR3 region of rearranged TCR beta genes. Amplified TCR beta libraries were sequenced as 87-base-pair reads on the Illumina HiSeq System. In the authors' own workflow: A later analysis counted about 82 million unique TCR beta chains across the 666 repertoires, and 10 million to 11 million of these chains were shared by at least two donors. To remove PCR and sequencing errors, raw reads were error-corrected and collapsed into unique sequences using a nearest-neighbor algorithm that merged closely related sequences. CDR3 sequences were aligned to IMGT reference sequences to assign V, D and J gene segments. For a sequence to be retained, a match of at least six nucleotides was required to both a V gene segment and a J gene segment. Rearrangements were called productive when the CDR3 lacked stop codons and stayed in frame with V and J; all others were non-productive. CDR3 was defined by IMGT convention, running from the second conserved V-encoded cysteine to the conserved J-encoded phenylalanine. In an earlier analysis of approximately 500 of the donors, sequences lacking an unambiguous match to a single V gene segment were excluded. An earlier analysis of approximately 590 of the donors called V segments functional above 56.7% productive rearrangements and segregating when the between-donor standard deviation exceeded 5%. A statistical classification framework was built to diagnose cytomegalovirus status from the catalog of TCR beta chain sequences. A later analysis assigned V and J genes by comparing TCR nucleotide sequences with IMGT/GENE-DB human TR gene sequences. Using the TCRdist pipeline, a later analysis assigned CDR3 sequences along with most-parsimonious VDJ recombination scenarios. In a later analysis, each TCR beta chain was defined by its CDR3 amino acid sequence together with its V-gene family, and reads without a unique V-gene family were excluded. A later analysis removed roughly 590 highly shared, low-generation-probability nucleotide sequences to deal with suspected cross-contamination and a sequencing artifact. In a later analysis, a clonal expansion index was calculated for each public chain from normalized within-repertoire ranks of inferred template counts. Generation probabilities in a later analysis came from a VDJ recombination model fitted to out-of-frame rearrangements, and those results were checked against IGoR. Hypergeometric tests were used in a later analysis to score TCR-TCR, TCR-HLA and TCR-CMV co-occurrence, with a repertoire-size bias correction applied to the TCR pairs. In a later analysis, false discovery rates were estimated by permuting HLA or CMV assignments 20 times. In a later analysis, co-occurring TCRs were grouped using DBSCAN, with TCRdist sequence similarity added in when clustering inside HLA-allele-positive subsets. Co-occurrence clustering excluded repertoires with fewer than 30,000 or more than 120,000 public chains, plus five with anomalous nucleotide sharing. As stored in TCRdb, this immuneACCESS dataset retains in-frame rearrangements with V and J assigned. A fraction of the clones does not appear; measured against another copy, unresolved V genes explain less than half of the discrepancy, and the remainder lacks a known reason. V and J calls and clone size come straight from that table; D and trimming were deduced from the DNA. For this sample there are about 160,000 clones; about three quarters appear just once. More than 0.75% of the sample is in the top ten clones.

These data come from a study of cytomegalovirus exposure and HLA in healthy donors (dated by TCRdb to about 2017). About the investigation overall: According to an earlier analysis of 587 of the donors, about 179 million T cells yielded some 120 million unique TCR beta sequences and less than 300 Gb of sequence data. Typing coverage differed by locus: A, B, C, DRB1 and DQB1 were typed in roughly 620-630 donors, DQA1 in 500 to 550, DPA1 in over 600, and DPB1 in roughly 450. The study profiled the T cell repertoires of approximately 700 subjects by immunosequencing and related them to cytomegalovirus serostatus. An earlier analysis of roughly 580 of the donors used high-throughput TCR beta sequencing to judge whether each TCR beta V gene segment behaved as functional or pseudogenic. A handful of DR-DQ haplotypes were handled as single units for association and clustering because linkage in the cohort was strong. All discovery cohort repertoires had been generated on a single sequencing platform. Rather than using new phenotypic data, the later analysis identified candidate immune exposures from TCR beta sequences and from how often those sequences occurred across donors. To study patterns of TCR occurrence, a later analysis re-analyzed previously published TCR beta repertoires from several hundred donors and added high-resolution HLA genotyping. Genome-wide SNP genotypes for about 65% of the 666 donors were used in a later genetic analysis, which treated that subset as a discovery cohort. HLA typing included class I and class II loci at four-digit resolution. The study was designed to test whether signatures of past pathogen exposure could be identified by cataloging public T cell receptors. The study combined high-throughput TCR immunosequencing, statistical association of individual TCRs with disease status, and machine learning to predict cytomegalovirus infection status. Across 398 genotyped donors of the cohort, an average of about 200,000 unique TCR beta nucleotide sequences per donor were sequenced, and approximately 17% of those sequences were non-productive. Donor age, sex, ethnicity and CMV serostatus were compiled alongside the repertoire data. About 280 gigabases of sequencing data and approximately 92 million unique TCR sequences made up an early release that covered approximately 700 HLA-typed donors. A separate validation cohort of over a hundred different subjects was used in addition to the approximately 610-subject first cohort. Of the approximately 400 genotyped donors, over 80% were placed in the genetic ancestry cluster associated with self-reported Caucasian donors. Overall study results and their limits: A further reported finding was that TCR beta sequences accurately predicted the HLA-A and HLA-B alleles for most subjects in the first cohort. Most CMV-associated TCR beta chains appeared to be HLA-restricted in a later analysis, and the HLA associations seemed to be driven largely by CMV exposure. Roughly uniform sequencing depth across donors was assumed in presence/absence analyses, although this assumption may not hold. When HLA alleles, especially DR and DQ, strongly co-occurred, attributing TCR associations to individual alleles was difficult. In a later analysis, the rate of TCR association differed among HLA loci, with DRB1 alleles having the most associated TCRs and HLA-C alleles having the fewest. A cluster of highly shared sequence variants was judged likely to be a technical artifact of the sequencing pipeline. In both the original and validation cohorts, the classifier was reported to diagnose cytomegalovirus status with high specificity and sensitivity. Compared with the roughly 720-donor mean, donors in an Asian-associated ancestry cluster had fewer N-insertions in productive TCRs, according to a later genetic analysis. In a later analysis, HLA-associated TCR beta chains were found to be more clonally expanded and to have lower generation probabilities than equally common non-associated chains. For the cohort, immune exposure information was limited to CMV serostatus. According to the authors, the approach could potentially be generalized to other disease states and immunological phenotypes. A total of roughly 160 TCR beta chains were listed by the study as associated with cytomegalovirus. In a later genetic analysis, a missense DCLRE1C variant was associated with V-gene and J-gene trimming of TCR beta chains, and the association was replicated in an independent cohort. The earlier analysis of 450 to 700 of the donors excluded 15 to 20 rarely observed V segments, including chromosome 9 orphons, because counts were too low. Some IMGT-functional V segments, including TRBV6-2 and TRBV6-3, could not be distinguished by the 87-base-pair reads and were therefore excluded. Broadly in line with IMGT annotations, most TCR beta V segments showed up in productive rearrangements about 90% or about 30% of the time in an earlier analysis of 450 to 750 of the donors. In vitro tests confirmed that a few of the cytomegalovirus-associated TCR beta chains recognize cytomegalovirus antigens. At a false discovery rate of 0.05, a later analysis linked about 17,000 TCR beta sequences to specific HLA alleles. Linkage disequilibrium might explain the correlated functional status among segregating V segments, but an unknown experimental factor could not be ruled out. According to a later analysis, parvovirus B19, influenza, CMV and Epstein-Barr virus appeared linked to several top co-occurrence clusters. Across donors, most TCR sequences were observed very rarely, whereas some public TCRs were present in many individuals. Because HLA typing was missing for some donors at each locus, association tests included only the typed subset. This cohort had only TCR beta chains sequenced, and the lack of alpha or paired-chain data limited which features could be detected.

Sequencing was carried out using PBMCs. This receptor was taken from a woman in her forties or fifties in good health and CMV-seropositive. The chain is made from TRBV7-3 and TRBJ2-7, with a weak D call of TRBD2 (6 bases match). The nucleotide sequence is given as TGTGCCAGCAGCTTAACAGGGACTCGCTCCTACGAGCAGTACTTC. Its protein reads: CASSLTGTRSYEQYF. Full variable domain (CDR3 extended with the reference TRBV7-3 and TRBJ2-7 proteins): GAGVSQTPSNKVTEKGKYVELRCDPISGHTALYWYRQSLGQGPEFLIYFQGTGAADDSGLPNDRFFAVRPEGSVSTLKIQRTERGDSAVYLCASSLTGTRSYEQYFGPGTRLTVT.